The sequence of this T cell receptor beta chain was determined in a study of shared clonotypes between healthy human individuals. Germline CDR1 is MNHNS and CDR2 is SASEGT. Trimming removed 0 bases from V and 5 bases from J; junction bases left unmatched: 1. The CDR3 consists of 14 residues. Here immunoSEQ multiplex PCR was the method, and the copy in TCRdb shows in-frame clones only, minus some. The sample carries about 1 million clones, around 74% recorded once. The chain combines TRBV6-1 with TRBJ2-1; TRBD1 agrees at 7 bases. Input material: memory CD4+ T cells sorted from blood. Subset denoted: CD45RA-negative fraction. This receptor was identified in a man aged 18 to 29 in good health. This chain's CDR3 is CASSEADRDNEQFF. In DNA form, the CDR3 reads TGTGCCAGCAGTGAAGCAGACAGGGACAATGAGCAGTTCTTC.